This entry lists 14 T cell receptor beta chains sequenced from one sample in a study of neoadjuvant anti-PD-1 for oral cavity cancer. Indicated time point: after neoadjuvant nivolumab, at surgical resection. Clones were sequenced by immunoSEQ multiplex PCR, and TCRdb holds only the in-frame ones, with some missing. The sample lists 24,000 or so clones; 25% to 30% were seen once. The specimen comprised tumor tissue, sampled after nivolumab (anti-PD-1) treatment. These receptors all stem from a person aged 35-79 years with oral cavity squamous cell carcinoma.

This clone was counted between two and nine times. CDR3 in amino acids: CAIGRDRGSNEQFF. CDR3 DNA: TGTGCCATCGGCCGGGACAGGGGATCCAATGAGCAGTTCTTC. V gene TRBV10-3 combines with J gene TRBJ2-1; 10 bases fit TRBD1. Germline loops: CDR1 ENHRY, CDR2 SYGVKD. Trimming took 8 bases from V and 6 from J; bases not matched to a gene: 7. The CDR3 runs to 14 residues.

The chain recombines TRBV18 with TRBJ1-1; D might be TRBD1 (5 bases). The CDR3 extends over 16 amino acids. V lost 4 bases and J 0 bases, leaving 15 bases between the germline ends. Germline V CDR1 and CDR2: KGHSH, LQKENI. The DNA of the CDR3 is TGTGCCAGCTCACTAGGCAGGGATCTCATGAACACTGAAGCTTTCTTT. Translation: CASSLGRDLMNTEAFF.

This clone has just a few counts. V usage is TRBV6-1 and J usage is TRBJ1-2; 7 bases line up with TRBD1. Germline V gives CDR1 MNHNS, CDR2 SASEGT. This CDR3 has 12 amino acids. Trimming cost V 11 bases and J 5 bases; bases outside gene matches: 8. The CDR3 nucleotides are TGTGCCTCGACAGGGTTTAGGTATGGCTACACCTTC. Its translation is CASTGFRYGYTF.

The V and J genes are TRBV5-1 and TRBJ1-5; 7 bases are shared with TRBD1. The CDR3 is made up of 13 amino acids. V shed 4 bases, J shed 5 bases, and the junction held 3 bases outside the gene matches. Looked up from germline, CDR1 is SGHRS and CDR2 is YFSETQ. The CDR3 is CASSPTGDQPQHF. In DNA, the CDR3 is TGCGCCAGCAGCCCCACAGGGGATCAGCCCCAGCATTTT.

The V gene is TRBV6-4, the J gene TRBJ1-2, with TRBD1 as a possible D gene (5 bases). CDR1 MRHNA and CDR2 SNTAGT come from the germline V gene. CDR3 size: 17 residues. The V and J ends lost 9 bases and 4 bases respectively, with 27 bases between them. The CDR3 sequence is CARTGALFRREIYGYTF. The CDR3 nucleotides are TGTGCCAGGACTGGGGCGCTCTTTAGACGGGAGATCTATGGCTACACCTTC.

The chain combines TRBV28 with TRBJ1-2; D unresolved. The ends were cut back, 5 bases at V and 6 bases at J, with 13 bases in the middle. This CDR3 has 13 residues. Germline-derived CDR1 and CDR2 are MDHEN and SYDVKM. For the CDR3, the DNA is TGTGCCAGCAGTGAGGGTATAAGGAATGGCTACACCTTC. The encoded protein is CASSEGIRNGYTF.

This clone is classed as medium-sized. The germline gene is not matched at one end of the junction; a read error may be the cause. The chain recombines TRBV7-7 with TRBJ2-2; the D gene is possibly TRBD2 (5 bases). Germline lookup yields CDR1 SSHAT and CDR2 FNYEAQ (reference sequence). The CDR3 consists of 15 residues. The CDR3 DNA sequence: TGTGCTAGCAGCTTAGGAGGCCGAAACACCGGGGAGCTGTTTTTT. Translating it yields CASSLGGRNTGELFF.

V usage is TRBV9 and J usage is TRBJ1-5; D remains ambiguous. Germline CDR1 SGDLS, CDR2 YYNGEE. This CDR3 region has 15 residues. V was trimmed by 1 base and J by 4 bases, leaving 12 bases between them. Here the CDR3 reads CASSVQGLMNQPQHF. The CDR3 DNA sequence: TGTGCCAGCAGCGTACAAGGCTTAATGAATCAGCCCCAGCATTTT.

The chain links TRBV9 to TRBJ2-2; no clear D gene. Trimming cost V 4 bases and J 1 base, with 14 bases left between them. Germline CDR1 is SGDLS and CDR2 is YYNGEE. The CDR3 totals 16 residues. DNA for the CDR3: TGTGCCAGCAGCATCGATAGGACGGTGAACACCGGGGAGCTGTTTTTT. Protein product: CASSIDRTVNTGELFF.

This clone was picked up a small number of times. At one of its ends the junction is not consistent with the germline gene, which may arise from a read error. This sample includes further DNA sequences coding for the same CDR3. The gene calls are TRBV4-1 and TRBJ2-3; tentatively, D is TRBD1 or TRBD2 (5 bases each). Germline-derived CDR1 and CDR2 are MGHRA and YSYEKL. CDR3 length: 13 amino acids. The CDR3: CASSQGTADTQYF. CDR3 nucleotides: TGTGCCAGCAGCCAAGGGACGGCAGATACGCAGTATTTT.

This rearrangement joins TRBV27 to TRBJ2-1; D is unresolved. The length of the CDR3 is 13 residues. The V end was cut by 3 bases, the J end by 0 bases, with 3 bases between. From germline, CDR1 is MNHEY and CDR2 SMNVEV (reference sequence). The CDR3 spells CASSLSSYNEQFF. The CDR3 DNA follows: TGTGCCAGCAGTTTGAGCTCCTACAATGAGCAGTTCTTC.

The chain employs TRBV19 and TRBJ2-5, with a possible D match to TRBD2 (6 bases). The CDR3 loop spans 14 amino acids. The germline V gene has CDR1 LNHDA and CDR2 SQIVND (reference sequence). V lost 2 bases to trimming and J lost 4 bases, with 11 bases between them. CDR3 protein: CASSIFQGGETQYF. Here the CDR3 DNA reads TGTGCCAGTAGTATATTCCAGGGAGGAGAGACCCAGTACTTC.

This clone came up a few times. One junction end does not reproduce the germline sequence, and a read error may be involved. Here the CDR3 DNA reads TGTGCCAGCAGCGGTAACAGCGGTGGATCACCCCTCCACTTT. The encoded protein is CASSGNSGGSPLHF. The chain has TRBV4-1 and TRBJ1-6; D is ambiguous. CDR1 and CDR2 from the germline V gene are MGHRA and YSYEKL. CDR3 length equals 14 residues.

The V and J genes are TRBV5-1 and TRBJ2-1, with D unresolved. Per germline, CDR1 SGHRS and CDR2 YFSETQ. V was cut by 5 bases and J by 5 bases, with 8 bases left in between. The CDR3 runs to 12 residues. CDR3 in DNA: TGCGCCAGCAGACACAGAGACAATGAGCAGTTCTTC. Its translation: CASRHRDNEQFF.